The 9 T cell receptor beta chains listed next were all sequenced from one sample in a study of cytomegalovirus exposure and HLA in healthy donors. The primer mix had 60 Vbeta and 13 Jbeta primers. Some clones are missing from TCRdb's copy, which holds only in-frame ones; the method was immunoSEQ multiplex PCR. The profile shows 150,000 or so clones, over 80% of them singletons. The sequencing input was PBMCs. Receptor source: a man aged 45-65 years in good health and CMV-seropositive.

The chain joins TRBV7-8 to TRBJ1-1; 8 bases line up with TRBD1. Unmatched junction bases numbered 6, after V lost 2 bases and J lost 4 bases. Per the germline V gene, CDR1 is SGHVS and CDR2 is FQNEAQ. There are 15 residues in the CDR3. Written as DNA, the CDR3 is TGTGCCAGCAGCTTAAGTCAGGGGGCGCCCACTGAAGCTTTCTTT. This codes for CASSLSQGAPTEAFF.

This clone was detected only a few times. The chain recombines TRBV19 with TRBJ2-1, with 9 bases that match TRBD2. Trimming at V came to 4 bases and at J to 0 bases, leaving 10 bases not matched to a gene. The CDR3 covers 18 residues. The germline CDR1 and CDR2 sequences are LNHDA and SQIVND (reference sequence). The CDR3 nucleotides read TGTGCCAGTAGTACGACTAGCGGAGGTTCCCACTCCTACAATGAGCAGTTCTTC. It specifies CASSTTSGGSHSYNEQFF.

J is TRBJ1-1 and V is TRBV2; TRBD1 aligns across 8 bases. CDR1 and CDR2 (germline): SNHLY, FYNNEI. There are 14 residues in the CDR3. V was pared by 5 bases and J by 5 bases, with 7 bases of the junction left unmatched. For the CDR3, the DNA is TGTGCCAGCAGTCCCGACAGGGGTGATACTGAAGCTTTCTTT. Translating it yields CASSPDRGDTEAFF.

This clone was recorded once. This sequence joins TRBV6-5 and TRBJ2-1; 7 bases map to TRBD1. With V trimmed by 0 bases and J by 6 bases, 2 bases remained unmatched. The CDR3 contains 14 residues. Germline CDR1 is MNHEY and CDR2 is SVGAGI. CDR3 region: CASSYSQGPNEQFF. CDR3 coding DNA: TGTGCCAGCAGTTACTCACAGGGGCCCAATGAGCAGTTCTTC.

This CDR3 reads CASRGTGRYEQYF. CDR3 bases: TGTGCCAGCAGGGGGACAGGGAGATACGAGCAGTACTTC. This chain links TRBV27 with TRBJ2-5; 9 bases line up with TRBD1. The J call may be wrong; the DNA end is better matched by TRBJ2-7. The CDR3 consists of 13 residues. The V gene's germline CDR1 is MNHEY and CDR2 SMNVEV (reference sequence).

The chain employs TRBV2 and TRBJ2-5; D is ambiguous. Trimming took 6 bases from V and 0 from J, leaving 5 bases between them. The length of the CDR3 is 12 residues. The germline V gene encodes CDR1 SNHLY and CDR2 FYNNEI. The CDR3 region is CASRQDQETQYF. The CDR3 DNA is TGTGCCAGCAGGCAGGACCAAGAGACCCAGTACTTC. The full variable domain, rest sourced from reference TRBV2 and TRBJ2-5, is EPEVTQTPSHQVTQMGQEVILRCVPISNHLYFYWYRQILGQKVEFLVSFYNNEISEKSEIFDDQFSVERPDGSNFTLKIRSTKLEDSAMYFCASRQDQETQYFGPGTRLLVL.

This clone was seen once. The genes are TRBV28 and TRBJ1-1; no clear D gene. CDR1 and CDR2 from the germline V gene are MDHEN and SYDVKM. The germline V and J ends were trimmed by 6 bases and 2 bases, with 4 bases remaining between them. CDR3 size: 11 residues. The CDR3 DNA follows: TGTGCCAGCAGCTCTAACACTGAAGCTTTCTTT. It translates to CASSSNTEAFF.

This rearrangement joins TRBV9 to TRBJ2-1, with 10 bases aligning to TRBD2. This CDR3 is 15 amino acids long. From germline, CDR1 is SGDLS and CDR2 YYNGEE. The junction had 7 bases not matched to a gene; V was cut back by 0 bases and J by 10 bases. The CDR3 here is CASSVEAGGPWEQFF. Written as DNA, the CDR3 is TGTGCCAGCAGCGTAGAAGCGGGGGGGCCGTGGGAGCAGTTCTTC.

J is TRBJ1-6 and V is TRBV2; D call uncertain. Trimming took 6 bases from V and 13 from J, leaving 19 bases between them. The length of the CDR3 is 14 residues. The germline CDR1 and CDR2 sequences are SNHLY and FYNNEI. CDR3 region: CASSVTEPLVPLHF. The CDR3 DNA reads TGTGCCAGCAGCGTCACCGAGCCCCTCGTCCCCCTCCACTTT. The full variable domain, rest sourced from reference TRBV2 and TRBJ1-6, is EPEVTQTPSHQVTQMGQEVILRCVPISNHLYFYWYRQILGQKVEFLVSFYNNEISEKSEIFDDQFSVERPDGSNFTLKIRSTKLEDSAMYFCASSVTEPLVPLHFGNGTRLTVT.